Below are 13 T cell receptor beta chains sequenced from a single sample in a study of T cell responses to AZD1222 COVID-19 vaccine. Some clones are missing from TCRdb's copy, which holds only in-frame ones; the method was immunoSEQ multiplex PCR. The sample contains around 120,000 clones, around 88% of which appear only once. The sequences come from peripheral blood, collected on day 0 of MenACWY control vaccination. The receptors come from an adult in good health.

The table lists this clone with a count of one. The J gene is TRBJ2-7, the V gene TRBV19, with D perhaps matching TRBD1 (6 bases). CDR3 length equals 15 residues. Germline V gives CDR1 LNHDA, CDR2 SQIVND (reference sequence). V lost 7 bases and J 5 bases, leaving 21 bases between the germline ends. CDR3 in amino acids: CASMAQGRGEHEQYF. The CDR3 DNA is TGTGCCAGTATGGCCCAGGGCAGGGGCGAACACGAGCAGTACTTC. Complete variable domain (other parts from reference TRBV19 and TRBJ2-7): DGGITQSPKYLFRKEGQNVTLSCEQNLNHDAMYWYRQDPGQGLRLIYYSQIVNDFQKGDIAEGYSVSREKKESFPLTVTSAQKNPTAFYLCASMAQGRGEHEQYFGPGTRLTVT.

This chain uses TRBV13 with TRBJ2-7, with D possibly matching TRBD1 (5 bases). V lost 5 bases and J lost 3, with 11 bases in between. CDR3 length equals 13 residues. The germline CDR1 and CDR2 sequences are PRHDT and FYEKMQ (reference sequence). The CDR3 is CASSPDRNYEQYF. CDR3 nucleotides: TGTGCCAGCAGCCCCGACAGAAACTACGAGCAGTACTTC.

This chain joins TRBV3-1 (or the pseudogene TRBV3-2) and TRBJ1-3; D uncertain. The length of the CDR3 is 18 residues. Deletions cut 0 bases from V and 0 bases from J, with 15 bases between. Germline-derived CDR1 and CDR2 are LGHDT and YNNKEL (reference sequence). The chain's CDR3 is CASSQDVSGLYSGNTIYF. The CDR3, as DNA: TGTGCCAGCAGCCAAGATGTGTCGGGCCTCTACTCTGGAAACACCATATATTTT.

This clone was detected a few times. This chain uses TRBV24-1 with TRBJ2-7; 9 bases are shared with TRBD1. The CDR3 spans 15 residues. J lost 3 bases, V lost 3 bases, and 5 bases had no gene match. Germline V gene data show CDR1 as KGHDR and CDR2 as SFDVKD. As DNA, the CDR3 is TGTGCCACCAGTGATCCCCGGGACAGGGTCTACGAGCAGTACTTC. This gives the protein CATSDPRDRVYEQYF.

The J gene is TRBJ2-7, the V gene TRBV7-9; D call uncertain. Per germline, CDR1 SEHNR and CDR2 FQNEAQ (reference sequence). The CDR3 sequence is 11 residues long. The V gene lost 2 bases and the J gene lost 3 bases, with 2 bases spanning the gap. DNA for the CDR3: TGTGCCAGCAGCTTAAACTACGAGCAGTACTTC. Its protein is CASSLNYEQYF. Supplemented by reference TRBV7-9 and TRBJ2-7, the full variable domain reads DTGVSQNPRHKITKRGQNVTFRCDPISEHNRLYWYRQTLGQGPEFLTYFQNEAQLEKSRLLSDRFSAERPKGSFSTLEIQRTEQGDSAMYLCASSLNYEQYFGPGTRLTVT.

The V and J genes are TRBV5-4 and TRBJ2-1, with 7 bases lining up with TRBD2. The CDR3 covers 13 residues. The germline CDR1 and CDR2 sequences are SGHNT and YYREEE (reference sequence). J gave up 2 bases and V 6 bases, and 2 bases lay outside the gene matches. The CDR3 nucleotides are TGTGCCAGCATGGCGGGGGCCTACAATGAGCAGTTCTTC. This encodes CASMAGAYNEQFF.

The rearrangement joins TRBV7-9 to TRBJ1-1; a possible D gene is TRBD1 (5 bases). The CDR3 spans 13 residues. CDR1 and CDR2 (germline): SEHNR, FQNEAQ (reference sequence). V was cut by 2 bases and J by 6 bases, with 10 bases left in between. CDR3 DNA sequence: TGTGCCAGCAGCTTATACACGGGGCCTGAAGCTTTCTTT. Its translation is CASSLYTGPEAFF. The whole variable domain, filled in from reference TRBV7-9 and TRBJ1-1, reads DTGVSQNPRHKITKRGQNVTFRCDPISEHNRLYWYRQTLGQGPEFLTYFQNEAQLEKSRLLSDRFSAERPKGSFSTLEIQRTEQGDSAMYLCASSLYTGPEAFFGQGTRLTVV.

V and J are TRBV5-1 and TRBJ2-7; D is uncertain. There are 13 residues in the CDR3. The V gene lost 0 bases and the J gene lost 7 bases, with 11 bases spanning the gap. Germline V gene data show CDR1 as SGHRS and CDR2 as YFSETQ. The CDR3 reads CASSLEFIREQYF. The DNA of the CDR3 is TGCGCCAGCAGCTTGGAGTTTATAAGGGAGCAGTACTTC.

The V and J genes are TRBV9 and TRBJ1-4; 7 nucleotides align to TRBD1. V gave up 2 bases and J gave up 0 bases; unmatched junction bases: 4. The CDR3 extends over 16 amino acids. Germline CDR1 and CDR2: SGDLS and YYNGEE. The CDR3 region has the DNA TGTGCCAGCAGCGTGGCAGGGGGTGCAACTAATGAAAAACTGTTTTTT. It translates to CASSVAGGATNEKLFF. The whole variable domain, remainder taken from reference TRBV9 and TRBJ1-4, is DSGVTQTPKHLITATGQRVTLRCSPRSGDLSVYWYQQSLDQGLQFLIQYYNGEERAKGNILERFSAQQFPDLHSELNLSSLELGDSALYFCASSVAGGATNEKLFFGSGTQLSVL.

V is TRBV5-3 and J is TRBJ1-1; no definite D call. TRBV5-3 is an ORF; its function is uncertain. Trimming took 1 base from V and 1 from J, leaving 8 bases between them. This CDR3 has 14 amino acids. DNA for the CDR3: TGTGCCAGAAGCTTGATGTCAGCGAACACTGAAGCTTTCTTT. This gives the protein CARSLMSANTEAFF.

The rearrangement uses TRBV7-8 and TRBJ2-2; D may be TRBD1 (6 bases). The CDR3 runs 15 residues. Germline assignment: CDR1 SGHVS and CDR2 FQNEAQ. Between the trimmed V and J ends, which lost 6 bases and 0 bases, there was a span of 11 bases. The DNA for the CDR3 is TGTGCCAGCAGTTTCGGACAGACGAACACCGGGGAGCTGTTTTTT. Its translation: CASSFGQTNTGELFF.

The chain is built from TRBV6-1 and TRBJ1-4; D unclear. V was cut by 0 bases and J by 7 bases, with 15 bases left in between. This CDR3 is built from 16 residues. CDR1 and CDR2 (germline): MNHNS, SASEGT. The CDR3 spells CASSEAPSSRGEKLFF. The CDR3 nucleotides read TGTGCCAGCAGTGAAGCTCCCAGCTCTCGTGGTGAAAAACTGTTTTTT.

This clone occurred once. This rearrangement joins TRBV19 to TRBJ2-1; 7 positions agree with TRBD1. V dropped 1 base and J dropped 9; count of bases not matched to a gene: 6. The CDR3 length is 14 residues. The germline V gene has CDR1 LNHDA and CDR2 SQIVND (reference sequence). The CDR3 loop is CASSIGQGMAEQFF. CDR3 sequence (DNA): TGTGCCAGTAGTATAGGACAGGGTATGGCTGAGCAGTTCTTC.